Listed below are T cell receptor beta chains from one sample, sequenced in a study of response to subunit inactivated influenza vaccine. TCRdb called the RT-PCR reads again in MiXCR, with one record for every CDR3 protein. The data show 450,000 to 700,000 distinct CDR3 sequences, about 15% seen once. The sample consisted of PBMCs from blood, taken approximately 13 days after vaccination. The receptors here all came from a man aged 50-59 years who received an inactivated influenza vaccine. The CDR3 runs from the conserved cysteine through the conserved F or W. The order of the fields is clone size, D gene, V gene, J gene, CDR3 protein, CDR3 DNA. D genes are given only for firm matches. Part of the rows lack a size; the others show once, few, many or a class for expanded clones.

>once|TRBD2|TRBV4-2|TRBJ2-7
CASSPQRGGPGEQYF
TGTGCCAGCAGCCCCCAGCGGGGGGGTCCCGGCGAGCAGTACTTC
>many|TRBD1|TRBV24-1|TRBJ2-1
CATSDGTGNIDEQFF
TGTGCCACCAGTGACGGGACAGGGAATATCGATGAGCAGTTCTTC
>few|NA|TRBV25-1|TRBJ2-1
CASANMGLWFF
TGTGCCAGCGCAAATATGGGGTTATGGTTCTTC
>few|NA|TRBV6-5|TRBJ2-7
CASSYADSLTKQYF
TGTGCCAGCAGTTACGCGGACAGCCTTACGAAGCAGTACTTC
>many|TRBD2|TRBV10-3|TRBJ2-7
CAISGKRESYEQYF
TGTGCCATCAGTGGGAAGCGGGAGTCCTACGAGCAGTACTTC
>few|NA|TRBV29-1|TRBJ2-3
CSAYRGASGTYTDTQYF
TGCAGCGCTTACAGGGGGGCAAGCGGGACCTACACAGATACGCAGTATTTT
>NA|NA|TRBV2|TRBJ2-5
CASSAVGEGETQYF
TGTGCCAGCAGTGCCGTGGGGGAAGGGGAGACCCAGTACTTC
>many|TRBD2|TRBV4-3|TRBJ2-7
CASSQDTGTSTYEQYF
TGCGCCAGCAGCCAGGATACCGGGACTAGCACATACGAGCAGTACTTC
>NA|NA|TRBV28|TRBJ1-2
CASSLRGSNYGYTF
TGTGCCAGCAGTTTAAGGGGTTCTAACTATGGCTACACCTTC
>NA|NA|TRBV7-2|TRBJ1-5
CASSLGSDSGRPQHF
TGTGCCAGCAGCTTAGGTAGCGACTCCGGGAGGCCCCAGCATTTT
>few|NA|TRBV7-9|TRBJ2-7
CASSFKVRDTNYEQYF
TGTGCCAGCAGCTTCAAAGTCCGGGACACCAACTACGAGCAGTACTTC
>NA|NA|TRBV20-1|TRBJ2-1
CSARIQGTMGNEQFF
TGCAGTGCTAGAATACAGGGTACGATGGGCAATGAGCAGTTCTTC
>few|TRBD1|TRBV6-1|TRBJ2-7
CASTTGASSYEQYF
TGTGCCAGCACGACAGGGGCGAGCTCCTACGAGCAGTACTTC
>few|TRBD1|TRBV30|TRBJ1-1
CAWSVRTGTEAFF
TGTGCCTGGAGTGTAAGGACAGGGACCGAAGCTTTCTTT
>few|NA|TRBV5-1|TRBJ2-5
CASSLASIVETQYF
TGCGCCAGCAGCTTGGCATCCATAGTGGAGACCCAGTACTTC
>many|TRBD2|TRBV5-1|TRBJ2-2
CASSRGLAGDTGELFF
TGCGCCAGCAGTCGAGGACTAGCGGGAGACACCGGGGAGCTGTTTTTT
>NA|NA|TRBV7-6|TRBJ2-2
CASSLVSLNTGELFF
TGTGCCAGCAGCTTAGTGTCTTTGAACACCGGGGAGCTGTTTTTT
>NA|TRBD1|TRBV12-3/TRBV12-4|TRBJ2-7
CASARTGVMYEQYF
TGTGCCAGCGCAAGGACAGGGGTTATGTACGAGCAGTACTTC
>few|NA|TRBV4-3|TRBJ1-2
CASSQDFQGYYGYTF
TGCGCCAGCAGCCAAGATTTCCAGGGATACTATGGCTACACCTTC
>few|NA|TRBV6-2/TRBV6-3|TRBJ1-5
CAARAGDQPQHF
TGTGCCGCAAGGGCAGGGGATCAGCCCCAGCATTTT
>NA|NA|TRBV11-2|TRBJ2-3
CASSLIPRTDTQYF
TGTGCCAGCAGCTTAATTCCACGCACAGATACGCAGTATTTT
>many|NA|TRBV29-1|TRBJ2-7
CSVERAGTDYEQYF
TGCAGCGTTGAAAGAGCCGGGACCGATTACGAGCAGTACTTC
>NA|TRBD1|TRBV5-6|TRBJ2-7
CASSFPGQGNEQYF
TGTGCCAGCAGCTTTCCGGGACAGGGCAACGAGCAGTACTTC
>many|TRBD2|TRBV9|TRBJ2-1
CASSETSGIGNEQFF
TGTGCCAGCAGCGAGACTAGCGGGATCGGCAATGAGCAGTTCTTC
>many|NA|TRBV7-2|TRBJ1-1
CASSFGTRAEAFF
TGTGCCAGCAGCTTCGGGACAAGGGCTGAAGCTTTCTTT
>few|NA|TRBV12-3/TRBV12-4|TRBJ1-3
CASSFVSGNTIYF
TGTGCCAGCAGTTTTGTGTCTGGAAACACCATATATTTT
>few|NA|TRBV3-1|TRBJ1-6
CASSQRGPLHF
TGTGCCAGCAGCCAGAGAGGACCCCTCCACTTT
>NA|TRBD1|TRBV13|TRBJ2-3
CASSYTGTGVRTDTQYF
TGTGCCAGCAGCTACACCGGGACAGGGGTGCGTACAGATACGCAGTATTTT
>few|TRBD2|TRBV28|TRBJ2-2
CASRQAGVNTGELFF
TGTGCCAGCAGGCAAGCGGGAGTAAACACCGGGGAGCTGTTTTTT
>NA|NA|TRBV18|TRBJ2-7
CASSFGQLSSYEQYF
TGTGCCAGCTCATTCGGACAACTAAGCTCCTACGAGCAGTACTTC
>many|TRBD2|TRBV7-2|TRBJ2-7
CASSPGLAGGLSYEQYF
TGTGCCAGCAGCCCCGGACTAGCGGGGGGACTTTCCTACGAGCAGTACTTC
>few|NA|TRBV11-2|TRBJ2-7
CASSPLHEQYF
TGTGCCAGCAGCCCTCTTCACGAGCAGTACTTC
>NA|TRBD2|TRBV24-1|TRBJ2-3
CATSDSGLAALLSTDTQYF
TGTGCCACCAGTGATTCGGGACTAGCGGCTCTCCTGAGCACAGATACGCAGTATTTT
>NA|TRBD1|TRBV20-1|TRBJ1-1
CSARDRGLMNTEAFF
TGCAGTGCTAGGGACAGGGGGCTAATGAACACTGAAGCTTTCTTT
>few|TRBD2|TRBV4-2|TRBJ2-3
CASSPGGASGGDTQYF
TGTGCCAGCAGCCCCGGAGGGGCTAGCGGGGGAGATACGCAGTATTTT
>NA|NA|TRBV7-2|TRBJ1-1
CASSLVQGFSEAFF
TGTGCCAGCAGCTTAGTTCAGGGGTTCTCTGAAGCTTTCTTT
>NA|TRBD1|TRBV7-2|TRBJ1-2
CASSSGDRLGGYTF
TGTGCCAGCAGCTCAGGGGACAGGCTAGGGGGCTACACCTTC
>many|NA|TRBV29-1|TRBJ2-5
CSGRQGNQETQYF
TGCAGCGGAAGACAAGGAAACCAAGAGACCCAGTACTTC
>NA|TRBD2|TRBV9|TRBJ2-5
CASSVDSGLETQYF
TGTGCCAGCAGCGTCGATAGCGGGTTAGAGACCCAGTACTTC
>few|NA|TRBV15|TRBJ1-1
CATRRTALNTEAFF
TGTGCCACCAGACGGACAGCCCTGAACACTGAAGCTTTCTTT
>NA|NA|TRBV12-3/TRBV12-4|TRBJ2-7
CASTRDIYSYEQYF
TGTGCCAGCACCCGGGACATTTACTCCTACGAGCAGTACTTC
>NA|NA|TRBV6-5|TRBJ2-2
CASSYNSAGELFF
TGTGCCAGCAGTTACAACAGCGCCGGGGAGCTGTTTTTT
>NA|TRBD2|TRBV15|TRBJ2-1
CATSGRGGEQFF
TGTGCCACCAGCGGGCGGGGGGGTGAGCAGTTCTTC
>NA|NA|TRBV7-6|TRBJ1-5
CASSRTRGEPQHF
TGTGCCAGCAGCCGAACTCGGGGCGAGCCCCAGCATTTT
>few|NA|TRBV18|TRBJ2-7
CASSLGRNSYEQYF
TGTGCCAGCTCACTAGGCAGGAACTCCTACGAGCAGTACTTC
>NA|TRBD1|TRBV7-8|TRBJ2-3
CASRGQGHRTDTQYF
TGTGCCAGCAGGGGACAGGGTCATCGCACAGATACGCAGTATTTT
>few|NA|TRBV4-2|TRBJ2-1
CASSQADYSYNEQFF
TGTGCCAGCAGCCAAGCCGACTACTCCTACAATGAGCAGTTCTTC
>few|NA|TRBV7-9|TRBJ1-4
CASTPEGAPTNEKLFF
TGTGCCAGCACCCCTGAAGGGGCACCAACTAATGAAAAACTGTTTTTT
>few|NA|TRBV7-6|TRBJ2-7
CASSLGTISYEQYF
TGTGCCAGCAGCTTAGGTACTATCTCCTACGAGCAGTACTTC
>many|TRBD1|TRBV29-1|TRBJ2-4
CSVLGGRGKNIQYF
TGCAGCGTCCTAGGGGGCAGGGGCAAAAACATTCAGTACTTC